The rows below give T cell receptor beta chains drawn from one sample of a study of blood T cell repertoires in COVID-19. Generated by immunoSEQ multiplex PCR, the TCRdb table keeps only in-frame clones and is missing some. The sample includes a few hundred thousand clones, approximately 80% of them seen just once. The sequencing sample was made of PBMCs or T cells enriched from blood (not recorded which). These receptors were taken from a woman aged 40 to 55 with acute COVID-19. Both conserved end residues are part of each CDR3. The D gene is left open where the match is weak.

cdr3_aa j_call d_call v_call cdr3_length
CASSLRGTANQPQHF TRBJ1-5 - TRBV5-1 15
CASSSQGAQTEAFF TRBJ1-1 TRBD1 TRBV27 14
CASSYPRSSYNEQFF TRBJ2-1 - TRBV3-1/TRBV3-2 15
CASSPITDIGELFF TRBJ2-2 - TRBV18 14
CAIIPTEEFGEKLFF TRBJ1-4 - TRBV10-3 15
CASGDSTGLHEKLFF TRBJ1-4 TRBD1 TRBV9 15
CASSELRQGFSGNTIYF TRBJ1-3 TRBD1 TRBV6-1 17
CASSFGGGDEQFF TRBJ2-1 - TRBV27 13
CASRRDRGWGWFF TRBJ2-1 TRBD1 TRBV28 13
CASSPGSPGSLYNEQFF TRBJ2-1 - TRBV7-2 17
CASSQDLAGAYEQYF TRBJ2-7 TRBD2 TRBV4-3 15
CASSSGSIGETQYF TRBJ2-5 TRBD2 TRBV19 14
CACTSGRDKYEQYF TRBJ2-7 TRBD2 TRBV30 14
CASRGTGGSQPQHF TRBJ1-5 TRBD1 TRBV6-5 14
CASSAGTAANYGYTF TRBJ1-2 TRBD1 TRBV19 15
CASSGSGTSGTYNEQFF TRBJ2-1 TRBD2 TRBV6-1 17
CASGLYPKGGSSYNEQFF TRBJ2-1 TRBD2 TRBV12-5 18
CASNLDRDRGGKLFF TRBJ1-4 TRBD1 TRBV6-5 15
CASSLDWDRGYGSNQPQHF TRBJ1-5 TRBD1 TRBV7-9 19
CASDRGLASSSYEQYF TRBJ2-7 TRBD1 TRBV11-2 16
CASSQQGQGNTEAFF TRBJ1-1 TRBD1 TRBV19 15
CASSLPPGGPSQPQHF TRBJ1-5 - TRBV7-2 16
CASSAQGGTEAFF TRBJ1-1 TRBD1 TRBV19 13
CASSRRDGAFF TRBJ1-1 - TRBV19 11
CASSIRWANTEAFF TRBJ1-1 - TRBV19 14
CASSLVAGVGSQPQHF TRBJ1-5 - TRBV7-2 16
CASSASYEQYF TRBJ2-7 - TRBV19 11
CASSFRGQRNTIYF TRBJ1-3 TRBD1 TRBV7-2 14
CAWAQGIDNQPQHF TRBJ1-5 TRBD1 TRBV30 14
CASSLFQLGDDNEQFF TRBJ2-1 - TRBV28 16
CASSYQGYEQFF TRBJ2-1 - TRBV6-5 12
CASSYSGASTDTQYF TRBJ2-3 - TRBV6-5 15
CASSIRGLGTEAFF TRBJ1-1 TRBD1 TRBV28 14
CASSADTGTGVSETQYF TRBJ2-5 TRBD1 TRBV7-7 17
CASSQLAGRTGELFF TRBJ2-2 - TRBV5-1 15
CASSRLGQTGGAGTNEKLFF TRBJ1-4 TRBD1 TRBV18 20
CASSLGLAGGTGELFF TRBJ2-2 TRBD2 TRBV7-3 16
CASSPLSMNTEAFF TRBJ1-1 - TRBV5-4 14
CASSYRGLAGATTDTQYF TRBJ2-3 TRBD2 TRBV7-3 18
CASSLMPRGHLNTEAFF TRBJ1-1 - TRBV27 17